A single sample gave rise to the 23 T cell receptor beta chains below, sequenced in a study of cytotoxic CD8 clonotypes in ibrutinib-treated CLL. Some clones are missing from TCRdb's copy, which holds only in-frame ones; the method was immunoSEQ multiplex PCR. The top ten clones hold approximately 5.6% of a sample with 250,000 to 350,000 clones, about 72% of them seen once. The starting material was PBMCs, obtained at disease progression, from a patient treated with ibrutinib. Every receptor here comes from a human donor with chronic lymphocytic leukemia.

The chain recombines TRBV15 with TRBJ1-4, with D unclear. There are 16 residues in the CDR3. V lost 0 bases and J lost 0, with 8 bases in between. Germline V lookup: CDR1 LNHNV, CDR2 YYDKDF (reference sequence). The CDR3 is CATSRDISSTNEKLFF. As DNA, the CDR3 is TGTGCCACCAGCAGAGATATTAGTTCAACTAATGAAAAACTGTTTTTT.

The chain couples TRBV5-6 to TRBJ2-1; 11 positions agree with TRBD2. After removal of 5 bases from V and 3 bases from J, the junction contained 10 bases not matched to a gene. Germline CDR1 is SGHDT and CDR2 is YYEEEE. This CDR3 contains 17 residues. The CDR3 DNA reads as TGTGCCAGCAGTGTAAAAATGGGACTAGCGGTCTACAATGAGCAGTTCTTC. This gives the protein CASSVKMGLAVYNEQFF.

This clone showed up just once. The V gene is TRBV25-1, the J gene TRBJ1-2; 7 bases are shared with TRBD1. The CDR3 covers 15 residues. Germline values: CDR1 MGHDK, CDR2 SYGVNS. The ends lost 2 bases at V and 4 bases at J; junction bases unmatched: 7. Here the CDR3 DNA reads TGTGCCAGCAGTGAAGATGGGACAGCCTTCTATGGCTACACCTTC. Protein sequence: CASSEDGTAFYGYTF.

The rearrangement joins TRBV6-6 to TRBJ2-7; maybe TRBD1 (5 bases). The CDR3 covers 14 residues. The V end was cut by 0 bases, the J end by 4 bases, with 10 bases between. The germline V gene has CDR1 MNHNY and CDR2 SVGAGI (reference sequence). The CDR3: CASSYSAGQYEQYF. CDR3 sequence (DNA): TGTGCCAGCAGTTACTCGGCAGGGCAGTACGAGCAGTACTTC.

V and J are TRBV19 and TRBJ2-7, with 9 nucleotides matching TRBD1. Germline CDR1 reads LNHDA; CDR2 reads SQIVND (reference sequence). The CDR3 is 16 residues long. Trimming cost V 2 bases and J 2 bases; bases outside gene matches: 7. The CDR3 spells CASSIKTGGLTYEQYF. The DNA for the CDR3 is TGTGCCAGTAGTATAAAAACAGGGGGCTTGACCTACGAGCAGTACTTC.

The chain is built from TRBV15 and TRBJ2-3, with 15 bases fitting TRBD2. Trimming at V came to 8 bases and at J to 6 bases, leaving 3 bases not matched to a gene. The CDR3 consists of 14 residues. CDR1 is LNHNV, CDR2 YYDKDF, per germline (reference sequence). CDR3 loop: CATAGLAGGDTQYF. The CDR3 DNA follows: TGTGCCACCGCGGGACTAGCGGGGGGCGATACGCAGTATTTT.

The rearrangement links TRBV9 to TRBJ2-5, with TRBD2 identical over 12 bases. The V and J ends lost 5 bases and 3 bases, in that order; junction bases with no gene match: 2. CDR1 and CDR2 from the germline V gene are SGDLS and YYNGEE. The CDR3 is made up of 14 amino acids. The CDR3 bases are TGTGCCAGCAGTCTAGCGGGGGGGAAAGAGACCCAGTACTTC. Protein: CASSLAGGKETQYF.

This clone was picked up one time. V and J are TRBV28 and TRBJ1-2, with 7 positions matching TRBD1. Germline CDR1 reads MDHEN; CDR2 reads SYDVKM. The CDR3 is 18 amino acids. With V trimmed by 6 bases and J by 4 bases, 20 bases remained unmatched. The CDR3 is CASSRHNRQGHWVYGYTF. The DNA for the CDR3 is TGTGCCAGCAGCAGACATAATCGACAGGGCCATTGGGTCTATGGCTACACCTTC.

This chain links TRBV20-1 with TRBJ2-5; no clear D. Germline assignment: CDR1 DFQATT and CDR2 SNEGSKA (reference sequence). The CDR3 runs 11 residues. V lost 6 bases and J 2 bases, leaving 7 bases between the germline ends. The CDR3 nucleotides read TGCAGTGCCCAGTCTCAAGAGACCCAGTACTTC. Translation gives CSAQSQETQYF.

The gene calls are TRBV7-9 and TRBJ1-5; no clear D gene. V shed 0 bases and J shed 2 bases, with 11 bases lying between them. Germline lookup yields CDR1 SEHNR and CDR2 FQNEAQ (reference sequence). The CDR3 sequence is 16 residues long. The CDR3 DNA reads TGTGCCAGCAGCTTAGCGCTTCAGCCGGGCAATCAGCCCCAGCATTTT. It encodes CASSLALQPGNQPQHF.

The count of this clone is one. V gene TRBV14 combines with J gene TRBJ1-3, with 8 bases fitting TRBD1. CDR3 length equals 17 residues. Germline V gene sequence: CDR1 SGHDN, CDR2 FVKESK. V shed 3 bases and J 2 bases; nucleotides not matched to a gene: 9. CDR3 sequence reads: CASSQTPGRGPGNTIYF. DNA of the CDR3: TGTGCCAGCAGCCAGACCCCGGGCAGGGGGCCTGGAAACACCATATATTTT.

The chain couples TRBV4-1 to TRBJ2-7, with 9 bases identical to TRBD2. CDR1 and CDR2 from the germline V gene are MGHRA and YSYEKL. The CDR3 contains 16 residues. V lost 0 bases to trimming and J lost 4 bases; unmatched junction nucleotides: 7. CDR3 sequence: CASSQDAGGPSYEQYF. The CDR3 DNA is TGCGCCAGCAGCCAAGATGCGGGGGGGCCTTCTTACGAGCAGTACTTC.

The CDR3 sequence: CASRGTSTYEQYF. DNA of the CDR3: TGTGCCAGCAGGGGGACGTCAACCTACGAGCAGTACTTC. This chain joins TRBV6-6 and TRBJ2-7; possibly TRBD1 or TRBD2 for D (5 bases each). Germline V gene data show CDR1 as MNHNY and CDR2 as SVGAGI (reference sequence). CDR3 size: 13 residues. Trimming cost V 6 bases and J 2 bases, with 11 bases left between them.

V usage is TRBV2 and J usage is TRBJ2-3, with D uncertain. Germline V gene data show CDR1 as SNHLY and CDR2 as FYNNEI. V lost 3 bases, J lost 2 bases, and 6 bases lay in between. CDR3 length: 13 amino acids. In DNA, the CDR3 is TGTGCCAGCAGTGAGGCCTACACAGATACGCAGTATTTT. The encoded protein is CASSEAYTDTQYF.

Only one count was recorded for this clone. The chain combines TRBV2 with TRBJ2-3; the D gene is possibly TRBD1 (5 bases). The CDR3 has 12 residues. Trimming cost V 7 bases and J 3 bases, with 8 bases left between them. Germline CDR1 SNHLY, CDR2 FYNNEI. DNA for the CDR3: TGTGCCAGCAATCAGGGTACAGATACGCAGTATTTT. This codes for CASNQGTDTQYF.

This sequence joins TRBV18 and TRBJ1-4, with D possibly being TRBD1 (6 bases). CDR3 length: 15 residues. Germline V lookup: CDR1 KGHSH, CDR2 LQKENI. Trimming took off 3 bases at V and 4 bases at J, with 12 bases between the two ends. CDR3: CASSPLQGINEKLFF. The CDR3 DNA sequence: TGTGCCAGCTCACCGTTGCAGGGGATTAATGAAAAACTGTTTTTT.

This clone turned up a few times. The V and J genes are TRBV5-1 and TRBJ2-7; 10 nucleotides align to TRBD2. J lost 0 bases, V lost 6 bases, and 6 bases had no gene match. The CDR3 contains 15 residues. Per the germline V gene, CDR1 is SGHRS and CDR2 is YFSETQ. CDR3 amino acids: CASTRLAGTSYEQYF. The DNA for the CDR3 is TGCGCCAGCACCAGACTAGCGGGTACCTCCTACGAGCAGTACTTC.

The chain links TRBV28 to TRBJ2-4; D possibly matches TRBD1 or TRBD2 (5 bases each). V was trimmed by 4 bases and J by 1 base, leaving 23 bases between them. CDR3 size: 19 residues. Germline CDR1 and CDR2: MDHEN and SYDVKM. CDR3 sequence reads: CASSSPPIYGAGAKNIQYF. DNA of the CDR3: TGTGCCAGCAGTTCCCCCCCTATCTACGGGGCTGGCGCCAAAAACATTCAGTACTTC.

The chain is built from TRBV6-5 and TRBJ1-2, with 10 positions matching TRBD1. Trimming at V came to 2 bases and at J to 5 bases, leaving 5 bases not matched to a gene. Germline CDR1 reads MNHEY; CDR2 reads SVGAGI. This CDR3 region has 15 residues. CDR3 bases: TGTGCCAGCAGTTACCCCGGACAGGGGGAATATGGCTACACCTTC. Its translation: CASSYPGQGEYGYTF.

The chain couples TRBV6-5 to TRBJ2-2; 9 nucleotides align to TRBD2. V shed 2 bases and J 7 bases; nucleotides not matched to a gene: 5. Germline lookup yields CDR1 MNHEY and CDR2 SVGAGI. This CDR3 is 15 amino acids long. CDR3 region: CASSYAGGPNGELFF. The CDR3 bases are TGTGCCAGCAGTTACGCGGGAGGGCCTAACGGGGAGCTGTTTTTT.

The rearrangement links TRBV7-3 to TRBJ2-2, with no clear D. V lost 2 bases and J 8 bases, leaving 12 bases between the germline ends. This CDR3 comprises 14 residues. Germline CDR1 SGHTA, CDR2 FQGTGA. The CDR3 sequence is CASSLWAAPGELFF. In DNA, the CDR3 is TGTGCCAGCAGCTTATGGGCAGCGCCTGGGGAGCTGTTTTTT.

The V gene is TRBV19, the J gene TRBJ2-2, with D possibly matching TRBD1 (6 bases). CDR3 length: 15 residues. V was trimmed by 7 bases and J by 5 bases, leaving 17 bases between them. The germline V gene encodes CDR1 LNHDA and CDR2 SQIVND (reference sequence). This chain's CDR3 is CASTPWGQWTGELFF. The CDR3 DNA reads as TGTGCCAGTACCCCTTGGGGACAATGGACCGGGGAGCTGTTTTTT.

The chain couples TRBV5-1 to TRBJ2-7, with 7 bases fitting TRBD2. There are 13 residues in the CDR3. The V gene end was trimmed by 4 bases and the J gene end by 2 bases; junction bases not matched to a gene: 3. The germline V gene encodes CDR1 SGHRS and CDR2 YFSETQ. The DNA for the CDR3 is TGCGCCAGCAGCCTGGGGGGGACCTACGAGCAGTACTTC. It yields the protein CASSLGGTYEQYF. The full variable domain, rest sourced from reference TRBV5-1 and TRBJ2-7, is KAGVTQTPRYLIKTRGQQVTLSCSPISGHRSVSWYQQTPGQGLQFLFEYFSETQRNKGNFPGRFSGRQFSNSRSEMNVSTLELGDSALYLCASSLGGTYEQYFGPGTRLTVT.